This TCR beta chain was observed in a study of T cells in tuberculosis. Turning to the study itself: In South Africa, adults with active tuberculosis were compared with IGRA-negative and latently infected IGRA-positive adolescents.

Germline V gene lookup returns CDR1 MNHEY and CDR2 SVGAGI. V was shortened by 5 bases and J by 2 bases, with 8 bases between the two germline ends. The CDR3 has 13 residues. Data came from immunoSEQ multiplex PCR; TCRdb stores just in-frame clones and leaves some out. Of roughly 32,000 clones in the sample, about 95% are singletons; the top ten hold 2% to 2.5%. Each donor contributed 95,000 or so T cells on average, unsorted. The material sequenced was PBMCs. The clonotype was recovered from a donor aged 10-29 years with latent tuberculosis or without tuberculosis infection. V usage is TRBV6-5 and J usage is TRBJ2-3; weak D call: TRBD1 (6 bases). Here the CDR3 DNA reads TGTGCCAGCAGTAACAGGGTCACAGATACGCAGTATTTT. Amino acid sequence: CASSNRVTDTQYF.